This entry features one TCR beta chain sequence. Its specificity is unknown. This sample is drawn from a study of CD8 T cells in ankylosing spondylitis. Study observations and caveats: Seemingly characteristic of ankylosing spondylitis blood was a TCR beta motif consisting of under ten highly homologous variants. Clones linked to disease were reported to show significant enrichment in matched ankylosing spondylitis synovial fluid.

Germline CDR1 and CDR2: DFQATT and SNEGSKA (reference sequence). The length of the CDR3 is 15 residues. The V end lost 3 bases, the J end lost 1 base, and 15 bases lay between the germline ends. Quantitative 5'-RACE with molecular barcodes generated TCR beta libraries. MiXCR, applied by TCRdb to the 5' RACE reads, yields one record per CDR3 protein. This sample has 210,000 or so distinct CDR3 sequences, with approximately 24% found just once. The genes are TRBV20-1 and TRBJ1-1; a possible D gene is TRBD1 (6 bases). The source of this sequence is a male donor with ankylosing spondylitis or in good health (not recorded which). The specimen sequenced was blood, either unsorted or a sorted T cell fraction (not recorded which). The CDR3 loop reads CSASRSTGKNTEAFF. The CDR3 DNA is TGCAGTGCTAGTAGAAGTACAGGGAAGAACACTGAAGCTTTCTTT.